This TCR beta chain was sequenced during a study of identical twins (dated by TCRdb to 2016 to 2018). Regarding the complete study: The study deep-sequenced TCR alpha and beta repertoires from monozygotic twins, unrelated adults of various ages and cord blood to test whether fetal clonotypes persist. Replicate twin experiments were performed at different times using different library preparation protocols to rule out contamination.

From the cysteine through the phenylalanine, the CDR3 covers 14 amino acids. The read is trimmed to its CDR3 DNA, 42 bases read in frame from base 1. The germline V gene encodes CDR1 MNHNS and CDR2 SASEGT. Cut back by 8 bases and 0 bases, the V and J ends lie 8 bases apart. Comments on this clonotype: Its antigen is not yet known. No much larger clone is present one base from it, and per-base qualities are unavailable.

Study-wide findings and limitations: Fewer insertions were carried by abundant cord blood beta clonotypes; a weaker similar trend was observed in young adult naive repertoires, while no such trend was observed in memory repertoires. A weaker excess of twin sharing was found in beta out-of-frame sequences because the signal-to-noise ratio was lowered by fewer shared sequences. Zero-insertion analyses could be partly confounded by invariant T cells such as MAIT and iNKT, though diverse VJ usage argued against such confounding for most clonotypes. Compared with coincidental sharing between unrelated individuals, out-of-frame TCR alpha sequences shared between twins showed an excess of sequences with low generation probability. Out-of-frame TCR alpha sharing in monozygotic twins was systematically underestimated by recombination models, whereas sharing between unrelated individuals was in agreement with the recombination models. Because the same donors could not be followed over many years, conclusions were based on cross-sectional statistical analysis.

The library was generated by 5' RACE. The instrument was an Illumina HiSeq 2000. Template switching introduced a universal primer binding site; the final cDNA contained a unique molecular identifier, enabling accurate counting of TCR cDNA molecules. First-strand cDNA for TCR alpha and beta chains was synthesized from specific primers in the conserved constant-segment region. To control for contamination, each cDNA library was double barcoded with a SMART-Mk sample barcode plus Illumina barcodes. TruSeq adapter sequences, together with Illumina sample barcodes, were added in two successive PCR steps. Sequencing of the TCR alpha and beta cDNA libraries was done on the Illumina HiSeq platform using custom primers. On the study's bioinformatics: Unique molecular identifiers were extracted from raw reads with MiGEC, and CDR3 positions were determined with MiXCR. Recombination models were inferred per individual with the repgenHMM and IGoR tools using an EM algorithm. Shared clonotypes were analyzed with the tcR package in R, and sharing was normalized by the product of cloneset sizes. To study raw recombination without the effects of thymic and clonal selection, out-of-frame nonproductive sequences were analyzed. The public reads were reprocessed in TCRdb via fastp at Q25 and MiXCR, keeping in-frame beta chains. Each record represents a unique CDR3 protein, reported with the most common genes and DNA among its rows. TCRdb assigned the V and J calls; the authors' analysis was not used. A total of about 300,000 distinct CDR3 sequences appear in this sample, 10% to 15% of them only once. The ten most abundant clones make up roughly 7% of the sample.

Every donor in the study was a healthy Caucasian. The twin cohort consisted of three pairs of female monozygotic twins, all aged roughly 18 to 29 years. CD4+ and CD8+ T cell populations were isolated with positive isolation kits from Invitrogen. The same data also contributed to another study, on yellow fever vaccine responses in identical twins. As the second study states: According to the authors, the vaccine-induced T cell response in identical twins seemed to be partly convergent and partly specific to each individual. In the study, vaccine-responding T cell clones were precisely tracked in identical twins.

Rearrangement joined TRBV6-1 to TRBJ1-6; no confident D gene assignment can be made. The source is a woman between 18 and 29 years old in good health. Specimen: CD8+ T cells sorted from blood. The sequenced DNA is TGTGCCAGCGATGGAAGCTCCTATAATTCACCCCTCCACTTT. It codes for CASDGSSYNSPLHF.